These 10 T cell receptor beta chains share one sample of origin, sequenced in a study of PD-L1 blockade in urothelial cancer. Only in-frame clones appear in the TCRdb table, and some are missing; sequencing was by immunoSEQ multiplex PCR. Of tens of thousands of clones listed, nearly 90% are singletons. Sequenced here: PBMCs, sampled around atezolizumab (anti-PD-L1) treatment. The source is a man aged 55 to 70 with urothelial cancer.

V usage is TRBV29-1 and J usage is TRBJ1-1; D not certain. Deletions cut 3 bases from V and 4 bases from J, with 9 bases between. There are 12 residues in the CDR3. Germline lookup yields CDR1 SQVTM and CDR2 ANQGSEA. The CDR3, as DNA: TGCAGCGTTGAGGGCAGGCCCACTGAAGCTTTCTTT. It translates to CSVEGRPTEAFF.

The rearrangement uses TRBV11-2 and TRBJ1-2, with a weak D call TRBD1 (5 bases). The germline V gene encodes CDR1 SGHAT and CDR2 FQNNGV. V shed 5 bases and J shed 5 bases, with 24 bases lying between them. This CDR3 has 17 residues. DNA for the CDR3: TGTGCCAGCAGCCGAATTCAGGGCACCCGAGGAGATTATGGCTACACCTTC. Protein sequence: CASSRIQGTRGDYGYTF.

The CDR3 loop reads CASSYSLGSSGNTIYF. The CDR3 DNA follows: TGTGCCAGCAGTTACTCTCTAGGGAGCTCTGGAAACACCATATATTTT. The chain employs TRBV6-5 and TRBJ1-3, with no clear D. Germline V gene lookup returns CDR1 MNHEY and CDR2 SVGAGI. The CDR3 is 16 residues long. V lost 0 bases and J lost 0, with 9 bases in between.

The V and J genes are TRBV10-2 and TRBJ2-1; perhaps TRBD2 as D (6 bases). This CDR3 is 14 amino acids long. Germline assignment: CDR1 WSHSY and CDR2 SAAADI. The germline V and J ends were trimmed by 3 bases and 5 bases, with 11 bases remaining between them. The CDR3: CASSDVRGNNEQFF. CDR3 DNA: TGCGCCAGCAGTGATGTGCGGGGTAACAATGAGCAGTTCTTC.

The chain links TRBV19 to TRBJ2-1; weak D call: TRBD1 (6 bases). Looked up from germline, CDR1 is LNHDA and CDR2 is SQIVND (reference sequence). The V and J ends lost 4 bases and 7 bases respectively, with 17 bases between them. The CDR3 length is 15 residues. CDR3 DNA sequence: TGTGCCAGTAGTACCGCCGGGACAAGGTTTAATGAGCAGTTCTTC. It translates to CASSTAGTRFNEQFF.

The chain recombines TRBV11-3 with TRBJ1-1; 7 nucleotides match TRBD1. CDR1 is SGHNT and CDR2 is YENEEA in the germline V gene. The CDR3 covers 12 residues. Germline trimming cut 6 bases from V and 6 bases from J; bases unmatched to any gene: 4. The CDR3 DNA follows: TGTGCCAGCAGGGGACAGATTTCTGAAGCTTTCTTT. Protein sequence: CASRGQISEAFF.

The V call is TRBV7-3, the J call TRBJ2-1; 7 positions agree with TRBD1. The CDR3 totals 14 residues. CDR1 is SGHTA, CDR2 FQGTGA, per germline. J was trimmed by 6 bases and V by 2 bases; bases with no gene match: 4. The CDR3 loop reads CASSLQGTANEQFF. CDR3 DNA: TGTGCCAGCAGCTTACAGGGGACAGCCAATGAGCAGTTCTTC. Based on the CDR3 plus reference TRBV7-3 and TRBJ2-1, the full variable domain is GAGVSQTPSNKVTEKGKYVELRCDPISGHTALYWYRQSLGQGPEFLIYFQGTGAADDSGLPNDRFFAVRPEGSVSTLKIQRTERGDSAVYLCASSLQGTANEQFFGPGTRLTVL.

This sequence joins TRBV10-2 and TRBJ2-6; 12 bases are shared with TRBD2. V lost 8 bases to trimming and J lost 0 bases; unmatched junction nucleotides: 8. Germline CDR1 reads WSHSY; CDR2 reads SAAADI. The CDR3 covers 18 residues. DNA of the CDR3: TGCGCCAGCTTGAAGGGACTAGCGGGTAGCTCTGGGGCCAACGTCCTGACTTTC. Translating gives CASLKGLAGSSGANVLTF.

The rearrangement uses TRBV7-2 and TRBJ1-2; maybe TRBD1 (6 bases). Germline V gene data show CDR1 as SGHTA and CDR2 as FQGNSA. The CDR3 has 13 amino acids. V was clipped by 1 base and J by 3 bases, with 6 bases between them. CDR3 region: CASSLDRDYGYTF. The DNA for the CDR3 is TGTGCCAGCAGCTTAGACAGGGACTATGGCTACACCTTC.

J is TRBJ2-7 and V is TRBV28, with a tentative D call TRBD1 (6 bases). The V and J ends lost 5 bases and 6 bases respectively, with 11 bases between them. The CDR3 extends over 12 amino acids. Germline V CDR1 and CDR2: MDHEN, SYDVKM. This chain's CDR3 is CASSPRDIEQYF. CDR3 coding DNA: TGTGCCAGCAGTCCGAGGGACATCGAGCAGTACTTC.